A selection of T cell receptor beta chains follows, all from one sample in a study of identical twins. TCRdb itself ran the 5' RACE reads through MiXCR, one entry per CDR3 protein. The sample has 1,800,000 or so distinct CDR3 sequences, about 30% seen once. Sample: cord blood. The receptors here all came from a newborn girl in good health. The CDR3 runs from the conserved cysteine through the conserved F or W. A D gene is named only where the DNA matches it firmly. Where a row states a size, it is once, few, many or the class of an expanded clone; other rows omit it.

j_call v_call d_call clone_size cdr3_aa
NA TRBV7-2 NA few CASSLARQGGNEQYF
TRBJ1-5 TRBV6-1 NA NA CASSVMTAGANQPQHF
TRBJ2-1 TRBV5-1 NA NA CASTPDHSGVSYNEQFF
TRBJ1-2 TRBV27 NA few CASSFQGEGIKDGYTF
TRBJ1-6 TRBV6-6 NA NA CASSYSWFNSPPHF
TRBJ2-3 TRBV20-1 NA NA CSARGGGGASTDTQYF
TRBJ1-1 TRBV7-9 NA NA CASSALEGTEAFF
NA TRBV20-1 NA NA CSARDGLEMGTYEQYF
NA TRBV21-1 NA few CASSSSGTGFYEQYF
TRBJ2-7 TRBV21-1 NA NA CASSKLAGGPYEQYF
TRBJ2-7 TRBV4-2 NA NA CASSQDRVLFYEQYF
TRBJ1-1 TRBV29-1 NA NA CSVEGQVVEAFF
TRBJ2-7 TRBV6-5 TRBD2 few CASSYAGGVSYEQYF
TRBJ1-2 TRBV29-1 NA few CSVEDPQYGYTF
TRBJ2-7 TRBV12-3/TRBV12-4 TRBD1 few CASRSRQGVGYEQYF
TRBJ1-4 TRBV4-2 NA NA CASSPEDGLNEKLFF
TRBJ2-7 TRBV7-9 NA many CASSLGPGEQYF
TRBJ1-1 TRBV10-3 NA NA CAISESIRGKTEAFF
TRBJ1-2 TRBV2 TRBD1 NA CAIPGQYGYTF
TRBJ2-3 TRBV11-2 NA few CASSSIPLAPDTQYF
TRBJ2-3 TRBV20-1 TRBD2 few CSARGASGRAPDTQYF
TRBJ2-3 TRBV5-1 TRBD1 many CASSLRTGATDTQYF
TRBJ1-1 TRBV29-1 NA few CSVEGGRVNTEAFF
TRBJ2-3 TRBV12-3/TRBV12-4 TRBD2 few CASSPPLSSGGASTDTQYF
TRBJ2-1 TRBV7-6 TRBD2 few CASSLLAGVGNNEQFF
TRBJ2-7 TRBV20-1 TRBD1 NA CSARGRDRVSYEQYF
TRBJ2-5 TRBV20-1 TRBD2 few CSASLLAGIQETQYF
TRBJ2-4 TRBV11-2 NA few CASSSRGAGPTAKNIQYF
TRBJ2-1 TRBV12-3/TRBV12-4 TRBD1 few CASSSGTGAPQFF
TRBJ1-1 TRBV5-8 TRBD1 once CASSLGDRRAFF
TRBJ2-7 TRBV9 NA NA CASSARPGLNYEQYF
TRBJ2-1 TRBV6-6 TRBD2 few CASSRTSGGIRNEQFF
TRBJ2-4 TRBV11-2 TRBD2 NA CASSSASGVWETQYF
TRBJ1-4 TRBV6-4 TRBD1 few CASSDSTGGFEKLFF
TRBJ2-5 TRBV20-1 TRBD2 NA CSARNLAGEDNEQYF
TRBJ2-7 TRBV5-1 TRBD1 NA CASSYAQGPFYNEQYF
TRBJ2-7 TRBV4-2 NA NA CASSLDSSYKQYF
TRBJ1-2 TRBV5-1 TRBD1 NA CASSPGQENNYGYTF
TRBJ2-5 TRBV27 TRBD2 few CASSLTASGDWRTQYF
TRBJ2-5 TRBV7-2 TRBD2 NA CASSQRTRAPGRETQYF
TRBJ2-3 TRBV20-1 NA NA CSARRTHSTDTQYF
TRBJ2-3 TRBV5-1 NA few CASSLGLAFSDTQYF
TRBJ2-5 TRBV21-1 NA NA CASSVSGGAEETQYF